The 17 T cell receptor beta chains in this list originate from one sample, sequenced in a study of T cell changes during pregnancy in multiple sclerosis (dated by TCRdb to about 2019). Receptor libraries were prepared by the immunoSEQ multiplex PCR assay. This is the immuneACCESS table as TCRdb keeps it, with only in-frame sequences that have V and J called. A part of the clones is gone; compared with another copy, unresolved V genes explain less than half, and the rest is unexplained. A total of roughly 30,000 clones appear in this sample, about 93% of them only once. Roughly 0.4% of the sample comes from the top ten. Material: CD4+ T cells from peripheral blood mononuclear cells, obtained in the second trimester of pregnancy. Source of these receptors: a female donor with multiple sclerosis, enrolled in a pregnancy study.

This clone was detected once. The V gene is TRBV14, the J gene TRBJ2-7, with D possibly being TRBD1 (6 bases). V lost 4 bases and J 1 base, leaving 14 bases between the germline ends. CDR1 is SGHDN and CDR2 is FVKESK in the germline V gene. CDR3 size: 15 residues. CDR3 DNA: TGTGCCAGCAGCCTGTTGGGCGGACAGTCCTACGAGCAGTACTTC. This codes for CASSLLGGQSYEQYF.

The chain recombines TRBV2 with TRBJ1-2; D not resolved. The V and J ends lost 2 bases and 7 bases respectively, with 14 bases between them. CDR1 SNHLY and CDR2 FYNNEI come from the germline V gene. The CDR3 contains 14 residues. The CDR3 protein is CASSEMGQRRGYTF. CDR3 DNA sequence: TGTGCCAGCAGTGAAATGGGTCAGCGCCGTGGCTACACCTTC.

The rearrangement joins TRBV9 to TRBJ2-1; 7 nucleotides align to TRBD1. Trimming cost V 2 bases and J 6 bases; bases outside gene matches: 14. CDR3 size: 17 residues. Per germline, CDR1 SGDLS and CDR2 YYNGEE. CDR3 in amino acids: CASSVRGGGQSVNEQFF. The CDR3 DNA is TGTGCCAGCAGCGTCCGGGGTGGGGGACAGAGCGTCAATGAGCAGTTCTTC.

V gene TRBV19 combines with J gene TRBJ2-1; D may be TRBD1 (5 bases). This CDR3 spans 15 amino acids. Germline V gene lookup returns CDR1 LNHDA and CDR2 SQIVND (reference sequence). V was clipped by 3 bases and J by 3 bases, with 12 bases between them. The CDR3 region is CASSITAGNYNEQFF. The CDR3 bases are TGTGCCAGTAGTATCACGGCAGGGAACTACAATGAGCAGTTCTTC.

The table lists this clone with a count of one. The V and J genes are TRBV6-1 and TRBJ1-2; D might be TRBD1 (5 bases). Germline CDR1 and CDR2: MNHNS and SASEGT. The CDR3 totals 12 residues. V was pared by 5 bases and J by 3 bases, with 7 bases between. CDR3 nucleotides: TGTGCCAGCAGTCAGGGCCACTATGGCTACACCTTC. Its protein product is CASSQGHYGYTF.

This rearrangement joins TRBV5-1 to TRBJ2-3; 11 bases match TRBD2. V lost 2 bases to trimming and J lost 4 bases; unmatched junction nucleotides: 3. The CDR3 totals 15 residues. Germline CDR1 SGHRS, CDR2 YFSETQ. The CDR3 spells CASSLRLAGPDTQYF. DNA of the CDR3: TGCGCCAGCAGCTTAAGACTAGCGGGACCAGATACGCAGTATTTT.

This chain joins TRBV28 and TRBJ2-3, with TRBD2 matching over 9 bases. The CDR3 runs 13 residues. V gave up 4 bases and J gave up 7 bases; unmatched junction bases: 3. Germline CDR1 reads MDHEN; CDR2 reads SYDVKM. CDR3 residues: CASSSSGIYTQYF. In DNA, the CDR3 is TGTGCCAGCAGTTCTAGCGGGATCTATACGCAGTATTTT.

This clone was found once. V is TRBV15 and J is TRBJ2-2; possible D gene TRBD2, 5 bases. Trimming took 0 bases from V and 0 from J, leaving 11 bases between them. Germline lookup yields CDR1 LNHNV and CDR2 YYDKDF (reference sequence). The CDR3 loop spans 17 amino acids. The CDR3 here is CATSRDRGRANTGELFF. As DNA, the CDR3 is TGTGCCACCAGCAGAGATCGCGGGCGGGCGAACACCGGGGAGCTGTTTTTT.

Only one count was recorded for this clone. The chain carries TRBV7-2 and TRBJ2-7, with D tentatively TRBD1 (6 bases). CDR1 and CDR2 (germline): SGHTA, FQGNSA. Deletions cut 5 bases from V and 3 bases from J, with 14 bases between. The CDR3 extends over 14 amino acids. The CDR3 DNA reads as TGTGCCAGCAGCCGCAGGGGTAACTTCTACGAGCAGTACTTC. Its protein is CASSRRGNFYEQYF.

This clone has a single count. This chain uses TRBV28 with TRBJ2-7, with TRBD1 as a possible D gene (6 bases). The CDR3 covers 14 residues. V was pared by 5 bases and J by 3 bases, with 14 bases between. Germline values: CDR1 MDHEN, CDR2 SYDVKM. In DNA form, the CDR3 reads TGTGCCAGCAGTCGACAGGACCCGATCTACGAGCAGTACTTC. It translates to CASSRQDPIYEQYF.

The rearrangement links TRBV7-2 to TRBJ2-7, with TRBD2 matching 7 bases. Trimming at V came to 2 bases and at J to 7 bases, leaving 8 bases not matched to a gene. The CDR3 totals 14 residues. From germline, CDR1 is SGHTA and CDR2 FQGNSA. CDR3 nucleotides: TGTGCCAGCAGCTTAACAGCGGGACTCGGAGAGCAGTACTTC. Translated: CASSLTAGLGEQYF.

This chain uses TRBV25-1 with TRBJ1-1; no firm D call. Germline V gives CDR1 MGHDK, CDR2 SYGVNS. V dropped 6 bases and J dropped 6 bases, with 14 bases sitting between them. The CDR3 extends over 13 amino acids. Written as DNA, the CDR3 is TGTGCCAGCAGGCCTCAAGTGGGCGCTGAAGCTTTCTTT. Protein sequence: CASRPQVGAEAFF.

The genes are TRBV5-1 and TRBJ2-1; tentative D call: TRBD2 (7 bases). The CDR3 totals 15 residues. Germline values: CDR1 SGHRS, CDR2 YFSETQ. V lost 5 bases, J lost 5 bases, and 17 bases lay in between. CDR3: CASRWGGGSDNEQFF. In nucleotides, the CDR3 is TGCGCCAGCAGATGGGGGGGCGGGAGCGACAATGAGCAGTTCTTC.

V gene TRBV9 combines with J gene TRBJ1-1; weak D call: TRBD1 (6 bases). Germline V lookup: CDR1 SGDLS, CDR2 YYNGEE. CDR3 length: 14 residues. V was clipped by 4 bases and J by 5 bases, with 15 bases between them. This chain's CDR3 is CASSTGTKGTEAFF. The CDR3 coding sequence is TGTGCCAGCAGCACCGGGACAAAGGGGACTGAAGCTTTCTTT.

The chain has TRBV5-4 and TRBJ1-2; tentatively, D is TRBD1 (6 bases). V was trimmed by 4 bases and J by 4 bases, leaving 17 bases between them. The length of the CDR3 is 15 residues. Germline CDR1 and CDR2: SGHNT and YYREEE (reference sequence). The CDR3 DNA follows: TGTGCCAGCAGCCTCCCACTGACAGGCTCCTATGGCTACACCTTC. This gives the protein CASSLPLTGSYGYTF.

V usage is TRBV4-2 and J usage is TRBJ1-2; no clear D gene. Per the germline V gene, CDR1 is LGHNA and CDR2 is YNFKEQ. V lost 4 bases to trimming and J lost 2 bases, with 11 bases between them. The CDR3 extends over 14 amino acids. CDR3 sequence: CASSPLGGNYGYTF. Written as DNA, the CDR3 is TGTGCCAGCAGCCCACTGGGAGGAAACTATGGCTACACCTTC.

This chain connects TRBV7-2 to TRBJ2-1; D might be TRBD2 (6 bases). The CDR3 sequence is 17 residues long. V shed 1 base and J shed 1 base, with 14 bases lying between them. In germline, CDR1 is SGHTA, CDR2 FQGNSA. CDR3: CASSLGLRRDSYNEQFF. The CDR3 region has the DNA TGTGCCAGCAGCTTAGGGTTGAGGCGGGATTCCTACAATGAGCAGTTCTTC.